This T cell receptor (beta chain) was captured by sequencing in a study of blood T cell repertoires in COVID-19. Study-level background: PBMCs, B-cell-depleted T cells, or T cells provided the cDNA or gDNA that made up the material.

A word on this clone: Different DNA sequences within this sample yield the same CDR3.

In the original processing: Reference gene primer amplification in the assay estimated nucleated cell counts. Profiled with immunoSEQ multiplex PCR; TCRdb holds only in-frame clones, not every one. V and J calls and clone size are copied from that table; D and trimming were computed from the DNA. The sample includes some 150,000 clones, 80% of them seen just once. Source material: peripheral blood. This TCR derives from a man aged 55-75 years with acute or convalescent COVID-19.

The CDR3 sequence is CASSLTRQPQHF. The CDR3 DNA is TGTGCCAGCAGTTTAACTAGGCAGCCCCAGCATTTT. This chain uses TRBV28 with TRBJ1-5; D is unresolved. Trimming stripped 2 bases from V and 7 bases from J, with 6 bases between. Germline V lookup: CDR1 MDHEN, CDR2 SYDVKM. The CDR3 has 12 residues.